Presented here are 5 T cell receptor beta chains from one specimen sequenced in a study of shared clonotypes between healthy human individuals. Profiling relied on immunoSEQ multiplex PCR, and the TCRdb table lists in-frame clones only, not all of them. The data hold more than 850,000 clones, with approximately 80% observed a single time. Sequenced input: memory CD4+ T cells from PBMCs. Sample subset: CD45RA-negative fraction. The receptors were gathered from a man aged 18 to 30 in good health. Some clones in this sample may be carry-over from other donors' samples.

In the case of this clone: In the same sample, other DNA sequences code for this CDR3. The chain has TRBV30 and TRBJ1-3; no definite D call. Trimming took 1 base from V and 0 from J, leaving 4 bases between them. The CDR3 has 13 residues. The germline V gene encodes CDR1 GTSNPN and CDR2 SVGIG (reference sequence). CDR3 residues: CAWSGSSGNTIYF. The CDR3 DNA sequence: TGTGCCTGGAGTGGGAGCTCTGGAAACACCATATATTTT.

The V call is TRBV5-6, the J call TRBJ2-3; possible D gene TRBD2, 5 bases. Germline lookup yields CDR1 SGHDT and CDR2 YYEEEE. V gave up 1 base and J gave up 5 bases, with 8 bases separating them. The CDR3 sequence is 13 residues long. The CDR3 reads CASSLFGVDTQYF. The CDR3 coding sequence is TGTGCCAGCAGCTTGTTCGGGGTAGATACGCAGTATTTT.

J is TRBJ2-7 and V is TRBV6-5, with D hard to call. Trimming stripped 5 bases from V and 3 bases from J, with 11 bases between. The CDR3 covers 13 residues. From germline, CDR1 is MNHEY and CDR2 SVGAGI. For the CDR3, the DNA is TGTGCCAGCAGTAACGGACCATACTACGAGCAGTACTTC. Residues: CASSNGPYYEQYF.

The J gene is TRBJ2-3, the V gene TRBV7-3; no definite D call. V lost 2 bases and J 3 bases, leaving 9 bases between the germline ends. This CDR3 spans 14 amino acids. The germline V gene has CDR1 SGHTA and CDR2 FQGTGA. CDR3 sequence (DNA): TGTGCCAGCAGCTTAGATCCCGGTACAGATACGCAGTATTTT. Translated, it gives CASSLDPGTDTQYF.

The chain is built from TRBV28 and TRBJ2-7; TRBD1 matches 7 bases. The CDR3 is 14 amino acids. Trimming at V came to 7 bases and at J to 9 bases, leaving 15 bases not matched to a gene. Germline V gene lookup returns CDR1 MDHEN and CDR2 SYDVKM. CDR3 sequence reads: CASTLPGTATGQYF. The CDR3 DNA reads TGTGCCAGCACCTTACCCGGGACAGCTACTGGGCAGTACTTC. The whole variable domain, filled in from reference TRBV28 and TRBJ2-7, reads DVKVTQSSRYLVKRTGEKVFLECVQDMDHENMFWYRQDPGLGLRLIYFSYDVKMKEKGDIPEGYSVSREKKERFSLILESASTNQTSMYLCASTLPGTATGQYFGPGTRLTVT.